These 16 T cell receptor beta chains were all obtained from the same sample, sequenced in a study of response to subunit inactivated influenza vaccine. TCRdb re-derived calls from the RT-PCR reads in MiXCR, one entry per CDR3 protein. This table has around 480,000 distinct CDR3 sequences, 16% appearing once. Sample: CD4+ T cells sorted from PBMCs, taken roughly 24 months after vaccination. These receptors were taken from a man between 45 and 75 years old who received an inactivated influenza vaccine.

This clonotype was recorded a few times. The rearrangement uses TRBV29-1 and TRBJ2-5; D possibly uses TRBD1 or TRBD2 (5 bases each). Trimming took 5 bases from V and 2 from J, leaving 12 bases between them. This CDR3 contains 13 residues. The germline CDR1 and CDR2 sequences are SQVTM and ANQGSEA. The CDR3 reads CSVRGRFQETQYF. Written as DNA, the CDR3 is TGCAGCGTTCGGGGCAGGTTTCAAGAGACCCAGTACTTC.

The chain employs TRBV5-1 and TRBJ2-1; tentative D call: TRBD1 (6 bases). CDR3 length: 16 residues. V shed 3 bases and J shed 6 bases, with 19 bases lying between them. The germline V gene encodes CDR1 SGHRS and CDR2 YFSETQ. The CDR3 DNA reads as TGCGCCAGCAGCTGGGTGGGACAAAGCCACACCAATGAGCAGTTCTTC. It translates to CASSWVGQSHTNEQFF.

This chain uses TRBV7-3 with TRBJ1-1; D gene uncertain. This CDR3 is built from 13 residues. CDR1 and CDR2 from the germline V gene are SGHTA and FQGTGA. Trimming removed 3 bases at V and 3 bases at J, with 8 bases between. Here the CDR3 DNA reads TGTGCCAGCAGCTTGTATGAGGACACTGAAGCTTTCTTT. Translated, it gives CASSLYEDTEAFF. Full variable domain (remainder filled in from reference TRBV7-3 and TRBJ1-1): GAGVSQTPSNKVTEKGKYVELRCDPISGHTALYWYRQSLGQGPEFLIYFQGTGAADDSGLPNDRFFAVRPEGSVSTLKIQRTERGDSAVYLCASSLYEDTEAFFGQGTRLTVV.

This clonotype was observed a handful of times. The CDR3 sequence: CASSPRTTTGELFF. The DNA of the CDR3 is TGTGCCAGCAGCCCCCGGACTACCACCGGGGAGCTGTTTTTT. The chain joins TRBV9 to TRBJ2-2, with D maybe TRBD2 (6 bases). CDR3 length: 14 residues. Germline CDR1 and CDR2: SGDLS and YYNGEE. Deletions cut 4 bases from V and 4 bases from J, with 11 bases between.

The chain uses TRBV10-3 and TRBJ2-3, with TRBD1 matching 12 bases. V was pared by 6 bases and J by 0 bases, with 4 bases of the junction left unmatched. There are 16 residues in the CDR3. CDR1 is ENHRY, CDR2 SYGVKD, per germline. The CDR3 loop reads CAIRGQGAISTDTQYF. The CDR3 DNA reads TGTGCCATCAGGGGACAGGGGGCGATAAGCACAGATACGCAGTATTTT.

There are many counts of this clonotype. The CDR3 coding sequence is TGTGCCAGCAGTCATAGGTGGGGGAACACCGGGGAGCTGTTTTTT. Translation gives CASSHRWGNTGELFF. The chain employs TRBV11-2 and TRBJ2-2; D gene uncertain. Per the germline V gene, CDR1 is SGHAT and CDR2 is FQNNGV. There are 15 residues in the CDR3. Trimming stripped 6 bases from V and 1 base from J, with 12 bases between.

In this sample, this clonotype turned up a few times. The chain carries TRBV4-3 and TRBJ2-6, with D unclear. Trimming left V 1 base short and J 4 bases short, with 8 bases between. Germline CDR1 LGHNA, CDR2 YSLEER. This CDR3 contains 15 residues. The CDR3 sequence is CASSQVASGANVLTF. CDR3 bases: TGCGCCAGCAGCCAAGTGGCCTCGGGGGCCAACGTCCTGACTTTC.

This chain connects TRBV9 to TRBJ2-2, with no clear D. This CDR3 region has 13 residues. The ends were cut back, 1 base at V and 9 bases at J, with 10 bases in the middle. Germline CDR1 is SGDLS and CDR2 is YYNGEE. In DNA, the CDR3 is TGTGCCAGCAGCGTATCTACGGCCCGGGAGCTGTTTTTT. Translation: CASSVSTARELFF.

Concerning this clonotype: A much larger clone lies one base from this, so it may be a read error. This chain connects TRBV7-2 to TRBJ1-6; 8 bases map to TRBD1. After removal of 2 bases from V and 6 bases from J, the junction contained 3 bases not matched to a gene. CDR3 length: 15 residues. In germline, CDR1 is SGHTA, CDR2 FQGNSA. CDR3 bases: TGTGCCAGCAGCTTAAGGCAGGGGGCTAATTCACCCCTCCACTTT. This codes for CASSLRQGANSPLHF.

The chain couples TRBV3-1 to TRBJ1-2; D gene ambiguous. From germline, CDR1 is LGHDT and CDR2 YNNKEL (reference sequence). Trimming pared 4 bases from V and 4 bases from J, leaving 10 bases between. The CDR3 spans 13 residues. CDR3 in amino acids: CASSRESRYGYTF. The CDR3 coding sequence is TGTGCCAGCAGCCGGGAGTCCCGCTATGGCTACACCTTC.

The V gene is TRBV5-1, the J gene TRBJ2-7; D is uncertain. The V gene's germline CDR1 is SGHRS and CDR2 YFSETQ. V was shortened by 3 bases and J by 5 bases, with 9 bases between the two germline ends. The length of the CDR3 is 12 residues. The CDR3 reads CASSSGHDEQYF. The CDR3 DNA follows: TGCGCCAGCAGCTCTGGGCACGACGAGCAGTACTTC.

About this clonotype itself: A junction end diverges from the germline sequence, so it may reflect a read error. The V call is TRBV6-2 or TRBV6-3, the J call TRBJ2-6; D tentatively reads TRBD1 or TRBD2 (5 bases each). CDR3 size: 18 residues. The germline gives CDR1 MNHEY, CDR2 SVGEGT. CDR3 nucleotide sequence: TGTGCCAGCAGTTACATCCGGGGCCGAAAATCTGGGGCCAACGTCATGACTTTC. Amino acid sequence: CASSYIRGRKSGANVMTF.

The chain combines TRBV6-1 with TRBJ2-1; D is tentatively TRBD1 or TRBD2 (8 bases each). The CDR3 covers 16 residues. The germline V and J ends were trimmed by 4 bases and 0 bases, with 13 bases remaining between them. Germline-derived CDR1 and CDR2 are MNHNS and SASEGT. DNA for the CDR3: TGTGCCAGCAGTGGACAGGGGACTAGCTCCTACAATGAGCAGTTCTTC. Translation gives CASSGQGTSSYNEQFF.

This clonotype was counted at least ten times. The V gene is TRBV11-2, the J gene TRBJ2-1; tentative D call: TRBD2 (5 bases). The V end lost 7 bases, the J end lost 5 bases, and 12 bases lay between the germline ends. There are 13 residues in the CDR3. Looked up from germline, CDR1 is SGHAT and CDR2 is FQNNGV. Written as DNA, the CDR3 is TGTGCCAGCATCCACGGGATGGACAATGAGCAGTTCTTC. This gives the protein CASIHGMDNEQFF.

J is TRBJ2-1 and V is TRBV20-1; 11 nucleotides line up with TRBD2. The germline V gene has CDR1 DFQATT and CDR2 SNEGSKA (reference sequence). V was clipped by 3 bases and J by 2 bases; unmatched bases: 6. This CDR3 comprises 16 residues. The CDR3 DNA is TGCAGTGCTAGGGGACTAGCGGAGCAGGCCTACAATGAGCAGTTCTTC. It specifies CSARGLAEQAYNEQFF.

Ten or more counts support this clonotype. J is TRBJ2-3 and V is TRBV20-1, with 8 bases aligning to TRBD2. V lost 5 bases to trimming and J lost 2 bases; unmatched junction nucleotides: 6. Germline CDR1 and CDR2: DFQATT and SNEGSKA (reference sequence). The CDR3 totals 14 residues. DNA for the CDR3: TGCAGTGCTCCCACTAGCGGAAACACAGATACGCAGTATTTT. Amino acids: CSAPTSGNTDTQYF.